Sequencing of this TCR beta chain was carried out in a study of blood T cell repertoires in COVID-19. This table comes from immunoSEQ multiplex PCR, and its TCRdb copy is limited to in-frame clones, with some not included. The sample has some 64,000 clones; roughly 86% are singletons. The TCR comes from a man in his forties or fifties with active COVID-19. The sequencing sample was made of peripheral blood.

The CDR3 nucleotides are TGCGCCAGCAGCCCGGGACTAGGGGTCGGGGAGCTGTTTTTT. This gives the protein CASSPGLGVGELFF. The chain carries TRBV4-1 and TRBJ2-2, with 8 nucleotides matching TRBD2. Germline assignment: CDR1 MGHRA and CDR2 YSYEKL. V was pared by 4 bases and J by 7 bases, with 5 bases of the junction left unmatched. The CDR3 length is 14 residues.